This passage covers 5 T cell receptor beta chains from one sample sequenced in a study of blood T cell repertoires in COVID-19. This table comes from immunoSEQ multiplex PCR, and its TCRdb copy is limited to in-frame clones, with some not included. Altogether tens of thousands of clones are present, 85% to 90% being singletons, with the ten largest covering roughly 26%. The sequencing sample was made of peripheral blood. All receptors derive from a human donor in a cohort sampled during active COVID-19.

This clone ranks as medium-sized. The J gene is TRBJ1-2, the V gene TRBV19; TRBD1 agrees at 9 bases. Germline CDR1 reads LNHDA; CDR2 reads SQIVND (reference sequence). The trim removed 3 bases at V and 7 bases at J, leaving 6 bases unmatched. CDR3 length: 14 amino acids. The CDR3 loop is CASSIGTGISGYTF. The CDR3 nucleotides read TGTGCCAGTAGTATCGGGACAGGGATAAGTGGCTACACCTTC.

This clone was recorded once. The chain joins TRBV7-2 to TRBJ2-3, with 11 bases lining up with TRBD2. The CDR3 sequence is 14 residues long. CDR1 and CDR2 (germline): SGHTA, FQGNSA. The J segment lost 6 bases and the V segment lost 4 bases, leaving 3 bases of the junction unmatched. CDR3 residues: CASSSTSGVDTQYF. The CDR3 coding sequence is TGTGCCAGCAGCTCGACTAGCGGGGTGGATACGCAGTATTTT. Together with reference TRBV7-2 and TRBJ2-3, the CDR3 gives the full variable domain: GAGVSQSPSNKVTEKGKDVELRCDPISGHTALYWYRQSLGQGLEFLIYFQGNSAPDKSGLPSDRFSAERTGGSVSTLTIQRTQQEDSAVYLCASSSTSGVDTQYFGPGTRLTVL.

The CDR3 sequence: CASGTGIYEQYF. For the CDR3, the DNA is TGTGCTAGTGGTACAGGTATCTACGAGCAGTACTTC. J is TRBJ2-7 and V is TRBV12-5; perhaps TRBD1 as D (5 bases). The CDR3 extends over 12 amino acids. Germline CDR1 and CDR2: LGHNT and FRNRAP. The V end was cut by 5 bases, the J end by 3 bases, with 8 bases between.

This clone has only one observation. The chain is built from TRBV6-1 and TRBJ2-5; the match to TRBD2 covers 8 bases. J was trimmed by 2 bases and V by 2 bases; bases with no gene match: 10. This CDR3 has 17 residues. Per the germline V gene, CDR1 is MNHNS and CDR2 is SASEGT. The CDR3 nucleotides are TGTGCCAGCAGTGAATTCTCCGCGGGGGGCTATCAAGAGACCCAGTACTTC. Residues: CASSEFSAGGYQETQYF.

This clone was detected a few times. V is TRBV5-1 and J is TRBJ2-1; D is possibly TRBD1 (6 bases). The CDR3 has 14 residues. From germline, CDR1 is SGHRS and CDR2 YFSETQ. Trimming stripped 4 bases from V and 9 bases from J, with 17 bases between. Here the CDR3 reads CASSLGAVGGEQFF. CDR3 DNA: TGCGCCAGCAGCCTGGGGGCGGTAGGAGGTGAGCAGTTCTTC. Full variable domain (remainder filled in from reference TRBV5-1 and TRBJ2-1): KAGVTQTPRYLIKTRGQQVTLSCSPISGHRSVSWYQQTPGQGLQFLFEYFSETQRNKGNFPGRFSGRQFSNSRSEMNVSTLELGDSALYLCASSLGAVGGEQFFGPGTRLTVL.